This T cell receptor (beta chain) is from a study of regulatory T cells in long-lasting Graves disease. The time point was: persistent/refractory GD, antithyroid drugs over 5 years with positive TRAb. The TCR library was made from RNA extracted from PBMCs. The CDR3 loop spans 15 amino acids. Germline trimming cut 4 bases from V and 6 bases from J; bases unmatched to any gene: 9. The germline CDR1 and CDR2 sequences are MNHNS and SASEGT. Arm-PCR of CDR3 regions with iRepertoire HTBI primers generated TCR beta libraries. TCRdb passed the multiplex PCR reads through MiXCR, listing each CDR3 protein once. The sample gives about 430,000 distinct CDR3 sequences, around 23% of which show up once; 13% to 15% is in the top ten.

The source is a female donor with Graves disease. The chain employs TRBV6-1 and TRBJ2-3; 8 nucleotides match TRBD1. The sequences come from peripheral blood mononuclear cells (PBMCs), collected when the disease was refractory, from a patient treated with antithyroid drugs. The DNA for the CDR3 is TGTGCCAGCAGTGTCGACAGGGGAAAGGCGGATACGCAGTATTTT. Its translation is CASSVDRGKADTQYF.